This T cell receptor beta chain was recovered during a study of identical twins. Trimming stripped 2 bases from V and 6 bases from J, with 5 bases between. The CDR3 has 11 residues. Germline V gene data show CDR1 as DFQATT and CDR2 as SNEGSKA (reference sequence). This clonotype has only one observation. A universal primer binding site was introduced by template switching. The final cDNA contained unique molecular identifiers. MiXCR was run by TCRdb on the 5' RACE reads, yielding one entry per CDR3 protein. The sample includes roughly 720,000 distinct CDR3 sequences, approximately 18% of them seen just once. The same data also went into a second study, on T cells expressing NK-cell markers. That work contributes: The study drew TCR beta repertoires from sorted CD3+CD56+NKG2C+, CD3+CD56+NKG2C- and CD3+CD56-NKG2C+ T cells. For several experiments, T cell sorting was restricted to the alpha-beta TCR population by means of an anti-gamma-delta TCR antibody.

Sequencing was performed on PBMCs. This TCR derives from a woman younger than 30 in good health. The chain links TRBV20-1 to TRBJ2-1; D gene unclear. DNA for the CDR3: TGCAGTGCTAGACCCGTCAATGAGCAGTTCTTC. Residues: CSARPVNEQFF.